The present entry profiles one T cell receptor (beta chain) with its context. Antigen: not known. Germline and genes here are mouse. The read halts 1 residue ahead of the CDR3 end, with the missing end drawn from the germline J gene. This record belongs to a study of tissue T cells after allogeneic stem cell transplantation. Regarding the study as a whole: Only a limited share of tissue TCRs appeared in blood or spleen.

Assay: immunoSEQ multiplex PCR; the TCRdb copy retains only in-frame clones and omits some. The top ten clones hold 0.75% to 1% of a sample with over 15,000 clones, 70% of them seen once. Germline V gene lookup returns CDR1 SGHSA and CDR2 FRNQAP. The V and J ends lost 1 base and 4 bases respectively, with 10 bases between them. The CDR3 runs to 14 residues. This TCR was sampled from a female BALB/c mouse in good health. Mice of this strain are of MHC haplotype H2-d. V usage is TRBV16 and J usage is TRBJ1-1; D is possibly TRBD1 (5 bases). The sequenced material came from spleen. The sequenced part of the CDR3 DNA is TGTGCAAGCAGCTTAGGGGGGTGGGGCACAGAAGTCTTC. As protein: CASSLGGWGTEVF. Given in full, the CDR3 is CASSLGGWGTEVFF.